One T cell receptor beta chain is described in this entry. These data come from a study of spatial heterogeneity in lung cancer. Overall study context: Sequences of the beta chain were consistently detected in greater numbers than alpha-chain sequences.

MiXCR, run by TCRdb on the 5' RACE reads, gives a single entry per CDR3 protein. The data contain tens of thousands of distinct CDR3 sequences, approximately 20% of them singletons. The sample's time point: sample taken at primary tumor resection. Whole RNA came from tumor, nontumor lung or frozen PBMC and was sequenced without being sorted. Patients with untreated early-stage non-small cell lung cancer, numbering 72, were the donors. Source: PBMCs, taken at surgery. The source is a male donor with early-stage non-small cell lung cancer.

The CDR3, as DNA: TGTGCCAGCAGTTTGGTAGGGAACACTGAAGCTTTCTTT. This codes for CASSLVGNTEAFF. V is TRBV28 and J is TRBJ1-1, with D unclear. Germline CDR1 MDHEN, CDR2 SYDVKM. V was cut by 3 bases and J by 1 base, with 6 bases left in between. This CDR3 has 13 amino acids.